This T cell receptor (beta chain) was profiled in a study of blood T cell repertoires in COVID-19. Across the study: Sample material is recorded as cDNA or gDNA derived from T cells, B-cell-depleted T cells, or PBMCs.

Source study methods: Reference gene primers were amplified, and this amplification served to estimate nucleated cell counts. TCRdb's copy holds only in-frame clones and misses some; the assay was immunoSEQ multiplex PCR. That table furnishes V, J and clone size, whereas the DNA furnished D and trimming. The sample gives 200,000 to 250,000 clones, approximately 90% of which show up once; about 2.5% is in the top ten. This CDR3 is 14 amino acids long. CDR1 is LGHNA, CDR2 YNFKEQ, per germline. Trimming cost V 4 bases and J 1 base, with 10 bases left between them. The sample consisted of peripheral blood. The chain joins TRBV4-2 to TRBJ1-1; tentative D call: TRBD1 (5 bases). This TCR was recovered from a man aged 25-45 years with COVID-19, enrolled during active disease. The CDR3 bases are TGTGCCAGCAGCCGAGGACATTCGAACACTGAAGCTTTCTTT. The encoded protein is CASSRGHSNTEAFF.